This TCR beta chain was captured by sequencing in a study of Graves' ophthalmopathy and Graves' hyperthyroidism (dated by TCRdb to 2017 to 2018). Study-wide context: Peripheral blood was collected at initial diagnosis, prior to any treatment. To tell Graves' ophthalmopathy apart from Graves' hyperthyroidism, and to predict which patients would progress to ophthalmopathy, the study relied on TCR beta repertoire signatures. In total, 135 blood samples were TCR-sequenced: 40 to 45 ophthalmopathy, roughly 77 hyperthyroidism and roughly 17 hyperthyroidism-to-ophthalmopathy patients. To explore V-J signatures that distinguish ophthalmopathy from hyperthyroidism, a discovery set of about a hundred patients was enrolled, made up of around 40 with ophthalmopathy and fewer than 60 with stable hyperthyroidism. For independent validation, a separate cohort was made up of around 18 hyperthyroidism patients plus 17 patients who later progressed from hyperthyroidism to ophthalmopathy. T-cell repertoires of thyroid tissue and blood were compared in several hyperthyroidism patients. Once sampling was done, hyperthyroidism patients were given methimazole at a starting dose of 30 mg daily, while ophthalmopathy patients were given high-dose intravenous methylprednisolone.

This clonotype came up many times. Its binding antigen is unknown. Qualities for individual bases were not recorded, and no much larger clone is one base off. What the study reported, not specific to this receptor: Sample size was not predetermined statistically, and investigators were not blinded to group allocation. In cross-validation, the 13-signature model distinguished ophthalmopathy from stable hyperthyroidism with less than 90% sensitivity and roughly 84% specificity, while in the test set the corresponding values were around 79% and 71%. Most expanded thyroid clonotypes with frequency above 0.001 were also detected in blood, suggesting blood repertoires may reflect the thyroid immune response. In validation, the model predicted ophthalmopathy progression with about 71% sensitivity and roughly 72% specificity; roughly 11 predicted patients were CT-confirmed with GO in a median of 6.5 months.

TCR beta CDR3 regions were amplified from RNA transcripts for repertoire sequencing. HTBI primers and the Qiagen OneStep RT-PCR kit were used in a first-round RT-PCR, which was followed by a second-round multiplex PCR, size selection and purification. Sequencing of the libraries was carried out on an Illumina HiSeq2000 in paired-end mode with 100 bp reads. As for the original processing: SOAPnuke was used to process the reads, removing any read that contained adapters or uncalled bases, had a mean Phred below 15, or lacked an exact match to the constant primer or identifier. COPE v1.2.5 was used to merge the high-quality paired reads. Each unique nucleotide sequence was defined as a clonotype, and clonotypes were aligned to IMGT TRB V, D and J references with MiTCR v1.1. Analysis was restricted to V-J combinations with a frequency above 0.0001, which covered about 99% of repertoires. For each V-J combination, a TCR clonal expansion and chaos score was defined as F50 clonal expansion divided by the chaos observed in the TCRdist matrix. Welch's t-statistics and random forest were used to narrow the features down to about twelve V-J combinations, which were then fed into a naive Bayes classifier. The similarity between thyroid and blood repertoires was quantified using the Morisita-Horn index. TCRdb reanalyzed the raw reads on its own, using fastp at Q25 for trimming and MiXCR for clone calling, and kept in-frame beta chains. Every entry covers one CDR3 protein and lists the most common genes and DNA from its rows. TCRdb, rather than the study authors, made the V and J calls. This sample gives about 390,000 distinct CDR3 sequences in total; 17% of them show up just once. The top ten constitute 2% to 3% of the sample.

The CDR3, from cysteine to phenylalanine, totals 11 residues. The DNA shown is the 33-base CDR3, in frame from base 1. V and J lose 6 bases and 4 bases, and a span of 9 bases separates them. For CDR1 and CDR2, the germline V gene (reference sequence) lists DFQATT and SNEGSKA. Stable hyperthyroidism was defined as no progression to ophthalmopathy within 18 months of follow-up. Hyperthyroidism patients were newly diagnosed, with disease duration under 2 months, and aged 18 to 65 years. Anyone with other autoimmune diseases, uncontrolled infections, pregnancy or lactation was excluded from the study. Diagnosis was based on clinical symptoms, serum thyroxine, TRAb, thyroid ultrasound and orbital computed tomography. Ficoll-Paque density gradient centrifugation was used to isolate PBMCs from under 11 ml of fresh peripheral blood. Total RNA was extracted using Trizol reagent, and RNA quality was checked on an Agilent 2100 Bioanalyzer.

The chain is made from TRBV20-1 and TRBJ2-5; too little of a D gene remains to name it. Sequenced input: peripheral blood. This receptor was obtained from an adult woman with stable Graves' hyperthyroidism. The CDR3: CSAAPGETQYF. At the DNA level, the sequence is TGCAGTGCGGCTCCTGGAGAGACCCAGTACTTC.